This TCR beta chain was identified in a study of shared clonotypes between healthy human individuals. Study as a whole: Aged between 18 and 49, the donors were two women and a few men. Overall study findings and caveats: Relative to clonotypes present in all four donors, those not shared had lower generation probabilities.

As defined, naive CD8 cells were CD45RO-negative and positively selected for CCR7, with terminally differentiated effector memory CD45RA+ cells excluded. In regard to this clone: Its specificity is unknown.

Germline V gene lookup returns CDR1 SGDLS and CDR2 YYNGEE. V shed 7 bases and J 8 bases; nucleotides not matched to a gene: 7. The CDR3 covers 12 residues. The run depth of the assay was deep. Per the original data handling: There were no quality scores in the junction-only immunoSEQ sequences, so filtering differed. Sequencing was performed with immunoSEQ multiplex PCR; in TCRdb, only in-frame clones are kept and a portion is missing. V and J calls and clone size are copied from that table; D and trimming were computed from the DNA. The table records about 2.2 million clones, about 93% of them present only once.

The receptor was isolated from a man aged 18 to 35 in good health. Some clones in this sample may be carry-over from other donors' samples. J is TRBJ1-2 and V is TRBV9, with 8 bases identical to TRBD1. Sequences were obtained from naive CD8+ T cells from PBMCs. The CDR3 nucleotides are TGTGCCAGCCAAGGACAGGGTTACGGCTACACCTTC. Protein product: CASQGQGYGYTF.